A selection of T cell receptor beta chains follows, all from one sample in a study of blood T cell repertoires in COVID-19. Assay used: immunoSEQ multiplex PCR; TCRdb lists only in-frame clones, some missing. The table shows 260,000 or so clones, with about 80% occurring only once. The specimen sequenced was PBMCs or T cells enriched from blood (not recorded which). The receptors were gathered from a woman aged 40 to 49 who had been exposed to COVID-19. CDR3s include the opening cysteine and the closing phenylalanine or tryptophan. Each record gives: D gene, clone size, J gene, V gene, CDR3 DNA, CDR3 protein. D genes are given only for firm matches. Clone sizes are given selectively: once, few, many, or a class where the clone is expanded.

>.|.|TRBJ2-6|TRBV6-1
TGTGCCAGCAGTGAAGAGTGGCACTCTGGGGCCAACGTCCTGACTTTC
CASSEEWHSGANVLTF
>TRBD1|.|TRBJ1-4|TRBV2
TGTGCCAGCAGTGGTACGGGACAGAATGAAAAACTGTTTTTT
CASSGTGQNEKLFF
>TRBD1|.|TRBJ1-5|TRBV5-6
TGTGCCAGCAGCTTGGGGACAGGGGGTCAGCCCCAGCATTTT
CASSLGTGGQPQHF
>TRBD2|.|TRBJ2-2|TRBV4-2
TGTGCCAGCAGCCAACTCGGCGGGGGTGACACCGGGGAGCTGTTTTTT
CASSQLGGGDTGELFF
>.|.|TRBJ1-5|TRBV18
TGTGCCAGCTCATTTAAAGGGGATCAGCCCCAGCATTTT
CASSFKGDQPQHF
>.|.|TRBJ2-7|TRBV18
TGTGCCAGCTCACCAAGACAGCAGGGTCGCGCCTACGAGCAGTACTTC
CASSPRQQGRAYEQYF
>TRBD2|.|TRBJ2-1|TRBV19
TGTGCCAGTAGTATAGGTCTAAGCGGGATCTCCTACAATGAGCAGTTCTTC
CASSIGLSGISYNEQFF
>.|.|TRBJ2-5|TRBV3-1/TRBV3-2
TGTGCCAGCAGCCAAGATCGGACTCCGGGGGGCCTGGGAGAGACCCAGTACTTC
CASSQDRTPGGLGETQYF
>TRBD1|.|TRBJ1-6|TRBV7-3
TGTGCCAGCAGCCGGGACAGGGGTTTGACCCTCCACTTT
CASSRDRGLTLHF
>.|.|TRBJ1-2|TRBV11-2
TGTGCCAGCAGCTTAGATCTACGGGGGGCTCTCGATGGCTACACCTTC
CASSLDLRGALDGYTF
>.|.|TRBJ2-1|TRBV7-3
TGTGCCAGCAGCTTAAAACTAGTACTCAATGAGCAGTTCTTC
CASSLKLVLNEQFF
>.|.|TRBJ1-1|TRBV23-1
TGCGCCAGCAGTCTGACCCCAAGGGGGTCTGGCACTGAAGCTTTCTTT
CASSLTPRGSGTEAFF
>.|.|TRBJ1-5|TRBV19
TGTGCCAGTAGTAAAAGGGGCGATGGCAATCAGCCCCAGCATTTT
CASSKRGDGNQPQHF
>TRBD1|.|TRBJ1-2|TRBV6-6
TGTGCCAGCAGTTACTCAGACAGGGGTGGCTACACCTTC
CASSYSDRGGYTF
>.|.|TRBJ1-2|TRBV14
TGTGCCAGCAGCCAAGTCTCAGGGTGGCTCTATGGCTACACCTTC
CASSQVSGWLYGYTF
>.|.|TRBJ1-2|TRBV6-5
TGTGCCAGCAGTCCCGACAGGCGGTATGGCTACACCTTC
CASSPDRRYGYTF
>TRBD1|.|TRBJ1-2|TRBV12-3/TRBV12-4
TGTGCCAGCAGGACAGGGGGATATGGCTACACCTTC
CASRTGGYGYTF
>.|.|TRBJ2-5|TRBV19
TGTGCCAGTAGTTCTCGTCAGCAAGAGACCCAGTACTTC
CASSSRQQETQYF
>TRBD1|few|TRBJ1-2|TRBV27
TGTGCCAGCGCCGGGACAGGGGACTATGGCTACACCTTC
CASAGTGDYGYTF
>TRBD1|.|TRBJ2-2|TRBV9
TGTGCCAGCAGCGCGCAGGGGGCGGGTGGGGAGCTGTTTTTT
CASSAQGAGGELFF
>.|.|TRBJ1-2|TRBV6-2/TRBV6-3
TGTGCCAGCAGTTACGGTGGCGGCTACACCTTC
CASSYGGGYTF
>.|.|TRBJ1-5|TRBV30
TGTGCCTGGAGTGTAGAGCCCGGGGATGGCAATCAGCCCCAGCATTTT
CAWSVEPGDGNQPQHF
>.|few|TRBJ1-3|TRBV4-2
TGTGCCAGCAGCCAAGGCCCTGTGGCAGGCTCTGGAAACACCATATATTTT
CASSQGPVAGSGNTIYF
>.|.|TRBJ1-5|TRBV29-1
TGCAGCGTTGGTGGGGAGGTCCAGCATTTT
CSVGGEVQHF
>TRBD1|.|TRBJ1-2|TRBV3-1/TRBV3-2
TGTGCCAGCAGCCAGGATCCGGGACAGCTTTGCTCCTTC
CASSQDPGQLCSF
>.|.|TRBJ1-2|TRBV23-1
TGCGCCAGCAGTCCGCTCAATCGAGGTGCTAACTATGGCTACACCTTC
CASSPLNRGANYGYTF
>.|.|TRBJ1-6|TRBV28
TGTGCCAGCAGTTTCGTTAAGATAGGGAGTTCACCCCTCCACTTT
CASSFVKIGSSPLHF
>TRBD1|.|TRBJ1-6|TRBV10-3
TGTGCCATCAGCGAAGTAGAGGGACAGGGCTATGGTTCACCCCTCCACTTT
CAISEVEGQGYGSPLHF
>.|.|TRBJ1-2|TRBV4-1
TGCGCCAGCAGCCAAGGCGGGGGTACGGGGCCGAATCTCTATGGCTACACCTTC
CASSQGGGTGPNLYGYTF
>.|.|TRBJ2-3|TRBV6-2/TRBV6-3
TGTGCCAGCAGTTATAACCTACCTAGCGTCACAGATACGCAGTATTTT
CASSYNLPSVTDTQYF
>.|few|TRBJ1-3|TRBV28
TGTGCCACCAGTAGGGGGGGAAGTGGAAACACCATATATTTT
CATSRGGSGNTIYF
>TRBD1|few|TRBJ1-5|TRBV7-9
TGTGCCAGCAGCTCCGGACAGGCTCAGCCCCAGCATTTT
CASSSGQAQPQHF
>.|.|TRBJ2-1|TRBV12-5
TGTGCTAGTGGTCCCCCAGGTAGCGATGAGCAGTTCTTC
CASGPPGSDEQFF
>TRBD2|.|TRBJ2-1|TRBV29-1
TGCAGCGTTGAATACCCCCTAGCGGGGGGGCCCAATGAGCAGTTCTTC
CSVEYPLAGGPNEQFF
>TRBD2|.|TRBJ2-7|TRBV9
TGTGCCAGCAGCGTAGGGGCTAGCGGGGGGGCCGGAGATTCTCTGCGGTACTTC
CASSVGASGGAGDSLRYF
>.|.|TRBJ1-1|TRBV28
TGTGCCAGCAGTTCCCCCGGGTCATTTTCGGGGGATGAAGCTTTCTTT
CASSSPGSFSGDEAFF
>.|once|TRBJ2-7|TRBV9
TGTGCCAGCAGCGTAGTAGTAGGAATGACAGGTCTCCCCCACGAGCAGTACTTC
CASSVVVGMTGLPHEQYF
>TRBD1|.|TRBJ1-1|TRBV5-5
TGTGCCAGCAGCTTGGTTTTTCAGGGGGTTGAAGCTTTCTTT
CASSLVFQGVEAFF
>.|.|TRBJ1-1|TRBV6-5
TGTGCCAGCAGTTACCCCCCAGGGCCAGCTTTCTTT
CASSYPPGPAFF
>.|once|TRBJ2-5|TRBV9
TGTGCCAGCAGCTCTGACACCCAAGAGACCCAGTACTTC
CASSSDTQETQYF
>.|few|TRBJ1-6|TRBV12-2
TGTGCAAGTCGCTTAGTTACCCCCGGCCAGGATTCACCCCTCCACTTT
CASRLVTPGQDSPLHF
>TRBD1|.|TRBJ2-1|TRBV5-6
TGTGCCAGCAGCTATATATCCGGGACAGGTTACAATGAGCAGTTCTTC
CASSYISGTGYNEQFF
>TRBD2|.|TRBJ2-1|TRBV6-2/TRBV6-3
TGTGCCAGCAGTTACGAGGAGACTAGCGGGGGGTACGAGCAGTTCTTC
CASSYEETSGGYEQFF
>.|once|TRBJ2-1|TRBV14
TGTGCCAGCAGCCAAGATTGGCGCGGGGAGCAGTTCTTC
CASSQDWRGEQFF
>TRBD1|.|TRBJ1-2|TRBV2
TGTGCCAGCAGCGCACTCCCGGGACAGGGGAGCTATGGCTACACCTTC
CASSALPGQGSYGYTF
>.|.|TRBJ1-2|TRBV27
TGTGCCAGCAGTATTGTCGGCGGGGCAGGGAGAGAAGACTACACCTTC
CASSIVGGAGREDYTF
>TRBD1|.|TRBJ2-3|TRBV6-5
TGTGCCAGCAGCCTCAGGGGGCGCGACACAGATACGCAGTATTTT
CASSLRGRDTDTQYF
>.|.|TRBJ2-3|TRBV13
TGTGCCAGCAGCTTCCCTTCGAGCACAGATACGCAGTATTTT
CASSFPSSTDTQYF
>.|once|TRBJ1-2|TRBV6-5
TGTGCCAGCAGACCCTCTGGCGGCTACACCTTC
CASRPSGGYTF
>.|.|TRBJ1-5|TRBV15
TGTGCCACCAGCAGAGGGGGGCAGGTCAATCAGCCCCAGCATTTT
CATSRGGQVNQPQHF
>.|.|TRBJ1-2|TRBV14
TGTGCCAGCAGCCAAGTAGCTGGTAGCTATGGCTACACCTTC
CASSQVAGSYGYTF
>.|.|TRBJ2-7|TRBV5-1
TGCGCCAGCAGCCCAGGACACGCGGAGGGCATACAGTACTTC
CASSPGHAEGIQYF
>TRBD2|few|TRBJ2-7|TRBV5-1
TGCGCCAGCAGACTGAGCGGGGGGAGCTCCTACGAGCAGTACTTC
CASRLSGGSSYEQYF
>.|.|TRBJ1-1|TRBV6-5
TGTGCCAGCAGTTACTCCGGGAGCTTGAACACTGAAGCTTTCTTT
CASSYSGSLNTEAFF
>.|.|TRBJ1-1|TRBV24-1
TGTGCCACCAGTGGGACAGAATTGAACACTGAAGCTTTCTTT
CATSGTELNTEAFF
>TRBD1|once|TRBJ1-4|TRBV9
TGTGCCAGCAGCGTGACAGGGGTGGAGGAAAAACTGTTTTTT
CASSVTGVEEKLFF
>.|few|TRBJ2-1|TRBV18
TGTGCCAGCTCACCACCGGGCAGGGTAGGGGAGCAGTTCTTC
CASSPPGRVGEQFF
>.|.|TRBJ1-5|TRBV16
TGTGCCAGCAGCCAATCATCAGGGTGGGCCCGGCCCCAGCATTTT
CASSQSSGWARPQHF